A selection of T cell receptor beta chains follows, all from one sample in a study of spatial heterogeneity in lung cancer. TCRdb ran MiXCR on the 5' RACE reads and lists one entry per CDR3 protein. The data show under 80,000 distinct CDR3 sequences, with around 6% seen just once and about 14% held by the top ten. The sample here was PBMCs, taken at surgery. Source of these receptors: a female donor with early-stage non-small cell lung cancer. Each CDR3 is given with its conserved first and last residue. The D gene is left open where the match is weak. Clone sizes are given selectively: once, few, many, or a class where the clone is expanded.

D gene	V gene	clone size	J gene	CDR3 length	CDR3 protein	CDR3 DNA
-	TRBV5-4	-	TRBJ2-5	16	CASTLGGLGPQETQYF	TGTGCCAGCACCCTCGGAGGCCTTGGGCCGCAAGAGACCCAGTACTTC
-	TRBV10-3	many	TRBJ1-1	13	CAITPGQNTEAFF	TGTGCCATCACCCCCGGGCAGAACACTGAAGCTTTCTTT
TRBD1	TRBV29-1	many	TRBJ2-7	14	CSVEGDRQNYEQYF	TGCAGCGTTGAAGGGGACAGGCAAAACTACGAGCAGTACTTC
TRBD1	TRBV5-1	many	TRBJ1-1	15	CASSLEDRGLDEAFF	TGCGCCAGCAGCTTGGAGGACAGGGGGCTGGATGAAGCTTTCTTT
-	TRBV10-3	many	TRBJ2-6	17	CAISVGGQSSGANVLTF	TGTGCCATCAGTGTGGGCGGGCAAAGCTCTGGGGCCAACGTCCTGACTTTC
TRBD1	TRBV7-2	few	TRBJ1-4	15	CASSLATGVGEKLFF	TGTGCCAGCAGCTTAGCGACAGGGGTTGGGGAAAAACTGTTTTTT
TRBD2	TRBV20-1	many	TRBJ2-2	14	CSARTSGLAGELFF	TGCAGTGCTAGAACTAGCGGGCTCGCCGGGGAGCTGTTTTTT
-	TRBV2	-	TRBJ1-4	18	CASSEAQGDPATNEKLFF	TGTGCCAGCAGTGAAGCGCAAGGGGACCCCGCAACTAATGAAAAACTGTTTTTT
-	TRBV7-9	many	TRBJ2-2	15	CASSIGTSNTGELFF	TGTGCCAGCAGCATTGGGACTTCGAACACCGGGGAGCTGTTTTTT
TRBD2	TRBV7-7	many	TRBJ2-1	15	CASSLQSGGQGEQFF	TGTGCTAGCAGCTTACAAAGCGGGGGGCAAGGGGAGCAGTTCTTC
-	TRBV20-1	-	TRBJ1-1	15	CSAPNGGTQGTEAFF	TGCAGTGCACCAAACGGGGGGACGCAGGGGACTGAAGCTTTCTTT
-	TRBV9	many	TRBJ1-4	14	CASSLSPTNEKLFF	TGTGCCAGCAGTCTCTCCCCAACTAATGAAAAACTGTTTTTT
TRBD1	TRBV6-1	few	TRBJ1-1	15	CASSVDRGMNTEAFF	TGTGCCAGCAGTGTCGACAGGGGAATGAACACTGAAGCTTTCTTT
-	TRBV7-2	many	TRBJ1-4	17	CASSLAGTGSWNEKLFF	TGTGCCAGCAGCTTAGCGGGTACGGGGAGTTGGAATGAAAAACTGTTTTTT
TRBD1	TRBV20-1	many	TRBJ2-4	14	CSATSGQGVNIQYF	TGCAGTGCCACCTCGGGACAGGGAGTAAACATTCAGTACTTC
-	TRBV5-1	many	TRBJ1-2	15	CASSLGGQATYGYTF	TGCGCCAGCAGCTTGGGAGGGCAGGCTACCTATGGCTACACCTTC
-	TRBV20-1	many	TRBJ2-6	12	CSARKGANVLTF	TGCAGTGCTAGAAAAGGGGCCAACGTCCTGACTTTC
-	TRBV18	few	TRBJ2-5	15	CASSPPPRYGGTQYF	TGTGCCAGCTCACCACCGCCTAGGTACGGAGGGACCCAGTACTTC
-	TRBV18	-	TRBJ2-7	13	CASSPPGTYEQYF	TGTGCCAGCTCACCCCCGGGCACCTACGAGCAGTACTTC
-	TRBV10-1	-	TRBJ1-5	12	CASSEGSQPQHF	TGCGCCAGCAGTGAAGGGTCCCAGCCCCAGCATTTT
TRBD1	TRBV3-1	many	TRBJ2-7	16	CASSHPMRGPPYEQYF	TGTGCCAGCAGCCACCCCATGAGGGGGCCACCCTACGAGCAGTACTTC
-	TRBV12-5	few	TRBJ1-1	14	CASGNMRRNTEAFF	TGTGCTAGTGGTAATATGCGCAGAAACACTGAAGCTTTCTTT